The T cell receptor beta chain described here comes from a study of blood T cell repertoires in COVID-19. Whole-study context: Acute-phase and convalescent COVID-19 samples originated in the United States, Italy and Spain. T cells, B-cell-depleted T cells, or PBMCs provided the cDNA or gDNA that served as material.

The CDR3 extends over 13 amino acids. Produced via immunoSEQ multiplex PCR; TCRdb's table is partial and in-frame only. The repertoire includes tens of thousands of clones, around 80% of them detected once, and approximately 19% sits in the top ten. This TCR came from a human donor in a cohort sampled during active COVID-19. V gene TRBV21-1 combines with J gene TRBJ1-4. TRBV21-1 is a pseudogene. Source material: peripheral blood. CDR3 sequence reads: CASSTAFREKLFF. The CDR3 DNA follows: TGTGCCAGCAGCACTGCGTTTCGGGAAAAACTGTTTTTT.